The 4 T cell receptor beta chains below were found in one sample sequenced in a study of blood T cell repertoires in COVID-19. Sequencing used immunoSEQ multiplex PCR; TCRdb keeps in-frame clones, though not all of them. The table lists approximately 250,000 clones, approximately 85% of them singletons. Material: peripheral blood. The receptor source for this set is a man in his fifties or sixties with COVID-19, enrolled during active disease.

The J gene is TRBJ2-1, the V gene TRBV6-4, with TRBD2 identical over 10 bases. The V gene end was trimmed by 5 bases and the J gene end by 6 bases; junction bases not matched to a gene: 7. The CDR3 extends over 15 amino acids. The germline gives CDR1 MRHNA, CDR2 SNTAGT. The CDR3: CASSPSGGGLNEQFF. The CDR3, as DNA: TGTGCCAGCAGTCCTAGCGGGGGCGGACTCAATGAGCAGTTCTTC.

This clone was recorded a few times. The genes are TRBV19 and TRBJ2-1, with D possibly being TRBD1 (5 bases). Germline assignment: CDR1 LNHDA and CDR2 SQIVND (reference sequence). With 4 bases removed from V and 9 bases from J, the gap between germline ends came to 13 bases. CDR3 length equals 13 residues. CDR3 coding DNA: TGTGCCAGTAGTAGTCGCCTAGGGGTTGAGCAGTTCTTC. Protein product: CASSSRLGVEQFF.

This chain uses TRBV4-1 with TRBJ1-3; no definite D call. The CDR3 consists of 16 residues. CDR1 MGHRA and CDR2 YSYEKL come from the germline V gene. Deletions cut 0 bases from V and 0 bases from J, with 9 bases between. The CDR3 spells CASSQDNKSSGNTIYF. The CDR3, as DNA: TGCGCCAGCAGCCAAGACAATAAGAGCTCTGGAAACACCATATATTTT.

The chain links TRBV11-3 to TRBJ2-3; weak D call: TRBD2 (7 bases). The CDR3 has 15 amino acids. Germline lookup yields CDR1 SGHNT and CDR2 YENEEA. The V end lost 1 base, the J end lost 8 bases, and 16 bases lay between the germline ends. The DNA of the CDR3 is TGTGCCAGCAGCTTAGTTGGGGGGGGGCATACTACGCAGTATTTT. Protein sequence: CASSLVGGGHTTQYF.